The 14 T cell receptor beta chains presented below share a single source sample, sequenced in a study of human T cells and chemical hapten exposure. Time point of the sample: pre-sensitization, week 0. Treatment reported: therapeutic diphenylcyclopropenone sensitization with weekly scalp DPC. TCRdb reprocessed the RACE reads with MiXCR, giving one entry per CDR3 protein. The data show tens of thousands of distinct CDR3 sequences, around 9.6% seen once. The source material was whole blood, sampled in connection with sensitization to the hapten diphenylcyclopropenone (DPC). The receptors come from a middle-aged woman with alopecia areata. Some clones in this sample may be carry-over from other donors' samples.

This clonotype was counted only a few times. CDR3 protein: CASSLVGPSSYEQYF. Written as DNA, the CDR3 is TGTGCCAGCAGCTTAGTCGGGCCCAGCTCCTACGAGCAGTACTTC. The V call is TRBV7-9, the J call TRBJ2-7, with D unresolved. The germline gives CDR1 SEHNR, CDR2 FQNEAQ (reference sequence). V lost 1 base, J lost 0 bases, and 10 bases lay in between. The CDR3 length is 15 residues.

This clonotype was seen ten or more times. This chain uses TRBV7-9 with TRBJ1-1; 8 positions agree with TRBD1. V lost 5 bases and J lost 0; bases outside the gene matches: 8. The length of the CDR3 is 16 residues. Germline CDR1 and CDR2: SEHNR and FQNEAQ (reference sequence). The CDR3 is CASSPRQGRLNTEAFF. The DNA of the CDR3 is TGTGCCAGCAGCCCCAGACAGGGGAGGTTGAACACTGAAGCTTTCTTT.

This clonotype occurred a few times. The J gene is TRBJ2-1, the V gene TRBV29-1, with 10 bases fitting TRBD1. V lost 7 bases, J lost 8 bases, and 8 bases stayed unmatched. The V gene's germline CDR1 is SQVTM and CDR2 ANQGSEA. The CDR3 runs to 13 residues. The CDR3 sequence is CSAELGQGHEQFF. CDR3 sequence (DNA): TGCAGCGCCGAGTTGGGACAGGGGCATGAGCAGTTCTTC.

This clonotype was seen repeatedly, ten times or more. This chain joins TRBV6-2 or TRBV6-3 and TRBJ2-2, with D perhaps TRBD1 (6 bases). Trimming left V 2 bases short and J 1 base short, with 14 bases between. Germline CDR1 is MNHEY and CDR2 is SVGEGT. CDR3 length: 17 residues. CDR3 sequence: CASSYTKGQLNTGELFF. The CDR3 DNA is TGTGCCAGCAGTTACACGAAAGGACAGTTGAACACCGGGGAGCTGTTTTTT.

The chain joins TRBV6-5 to TRBJ1-2; D possibly corresponds to TRBD1 (6 bases). Germline V gene lookup returns CDR1 MNHEY and CDR2 SVGAGI. CDR3 length equals 17 residues. The V and J ends lost 4 bases and 8 bases respectively, with 26 bases between them. For the CDR3, the DNA is TGTGCCAGCAGTTCCAACCGGCGGGACATCAGGGTTGGAGGCTACACCTTC. Translated, it gives CASSSNRRDIRVGGYTF.

Ten or more counts support this clonotype. CDR3 nucleotide sequence: TGTGCCAGCAGCTGGACTAGCGCAGATACGCAGTATTTT. Amino acids: CASSWTSADTQYF. V is TRBV7-9 and J is TRBJ2-3, with TRBD2 identical over 9 bases. The CDR3 is 13 residues long. Looked up from germline, CDR1 is SEHNR and CDR2 is FQNEAQ (reference sequence). V was pared by 4 bases and J by 4 bases, with 0 bases of the junction left unmatched.

The rearrangement joins TRBV12-3 or TRBV12-4 to TRBJ2-3, with 8 positions matching TRBD2. The CDR3 extends over 15 amino acids. V gave up 3 bases and J gave up 5 bases; unmatched junction bases: 7. The chain's CDR3 is CASSLSGGSGDTQYF. CDR3 bases: TGTGCCAGCAGTTTGAGCGGGGGCTCAGGAGATACGCAGTATTTT.

This clonotype has just a few counts. V gene TRBV7-2 combines with J gene TRBJ2-7; a possible D gene is TRBD1 (6 bases). Trimming left V 7 bases short and J 1 base short, with 17 bases between. Germline V gives CDR1 SGHTA, CDR2 FQGNSA. The CDR3 is 15 amino acids. As DNA, the CDR3 is TGTGCCAGCAACCTCGGGCAGGGGATATCCTACGAGCAGTACTTC. This codes for CASNLGQGISYEQYF.

The sample holds many counts of this clonotype. The chain employs TRBV6-6 and TRBJ2-5; possible D gene TRBD2, 5 bases. The V end lost 2 bases, the J end lost 4 bases, and 14 bases lay between the germline ends. The CDR3 length is 15 residues. In germline, CDR1 is MNHNY, CDR2 SVGAGI (reference sequence). The CDR3 DNA reads TGTGCCAGCAGTTACGGGAGCGTCCGGCGAGAGACCCAGTACTTC. Amino acid sequence: CASSYGSVRRETQYF.

This clonotype was picked up a small number of times. The V and J genes are TRBV7-2 and TRBJ2-7; the D gene could be TRBD1 or TRBD2 (5 bases each). The germline CDR1 and CDR2 sequences are SGHTA and FQGNSA. This CDR3 comprises 15 residues. Trimming stripped 3 bases from V and 2 bases from J, with 14 bases between. CDR3 in DNA: TGTGCCAGCAGCTTCACCGGGACCGATACCTACGAGCAGTACTTC. Protein product: CASSFTGTDTYEQYF.

This clonotype was seen a few times. For the CDR3, the DNA is TGTGCCAGCAGCCAAAAAACAGGCTGGATTCAGTACTTC. It translates to CASSQKTGWIQYF. J is TRBJ2-4 and V is TRBV3-1; D may be TRBD1 (5 bases). Germline V gene lookup returns CDR1 LGHDT and CDR2 YNNKEL (reference sequence). The CDR3 consists of 13 residues. The V and J ends lost 2 bases and 10 bases respectively, with 12 bases between them.

The V gene is TRBV4-3, the J gene TRBJ1-2; D is ambiguous. The CDR3 length is 12 residues. Germline lookup yields CDR1 LGHNA and CDR2 YSLEER. V was cut by 1 base and J by 5 bases, with 5 bases left in between. The CDR3 nucleotides read TGCGCCAGCAGCCAAGCCGGATATGGCTACACCTTC. This encodes CASSQAGYGYTF.

This clonotype was detected many times. The chain recombines TRBV28 with TRBJ1-2, with D possibly being TRBD1 (5 bases). CDR3 size: 13 residues. Germline V gene lookup returns CDR1 MDHEN and CDR2 SYDVKM. Trimming took 5 bases from V and 8 from J, leaving 15 bases between them. DNA of the CDR3: TGTGCCAGCAGTCCGCAGGACAAGTGGGGCTACACCTTC. Translating gives CASSPQDKWGYTF.

This clonotype has a count of ten or more. This sequence joins TRBV4-3 and TRBJ1-4; 7 bases agree with TRBD1. CDR3 length equals 16 residues. V shed 0 bases, J shed 12 bases, and the junction held 13 bases outside the gene matches. CDR1 and CDR2 from the germline V gene are LGHNA and YSLEER. The CDR3 region has the DNA TGCGCCAGCAGCCAAGAAGGGGGGTACAGGGGATCAGAACTGTTTTTT. This codes for CASSQEGGYRGSELFF.